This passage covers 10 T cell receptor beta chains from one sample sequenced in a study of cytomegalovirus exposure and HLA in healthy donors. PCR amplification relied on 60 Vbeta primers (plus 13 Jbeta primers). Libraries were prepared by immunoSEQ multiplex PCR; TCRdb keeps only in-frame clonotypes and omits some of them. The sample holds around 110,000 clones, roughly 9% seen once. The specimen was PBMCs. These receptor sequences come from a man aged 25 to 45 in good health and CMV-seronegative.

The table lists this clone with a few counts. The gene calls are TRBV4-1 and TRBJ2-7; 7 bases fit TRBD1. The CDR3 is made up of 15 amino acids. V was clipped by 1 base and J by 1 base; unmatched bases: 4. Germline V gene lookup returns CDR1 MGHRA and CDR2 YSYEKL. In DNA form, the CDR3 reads TGCGCCAGCAGCCAAGTGTTGGGACAGTCCTACGAGCAGTACTTC. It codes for CASSQVLGQSYEQYF.

As DNA, the CDR3 is TGTGCCAGCAGTTGGACAGGGGGGCAGCCCCAGCATTTT. Its protein product is CASSWTGGQPQHF. The rearrangement links TRBV2 to TRBJ1-5; 10 bases line up with TRBD1. V was clipped by 5 bases and J by 7 bases; unmatched bases: 2. Germline V lookup: CDR1 SNHLY, CDR2 FYNNEI. This CDR3 is 13 amino acids long.

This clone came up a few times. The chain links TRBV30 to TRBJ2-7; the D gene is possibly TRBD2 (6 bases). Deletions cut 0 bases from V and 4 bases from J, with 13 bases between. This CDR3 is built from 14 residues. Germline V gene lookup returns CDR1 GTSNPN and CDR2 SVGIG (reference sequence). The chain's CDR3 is CAWSVGTESYEQYF. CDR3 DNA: TGTGCCTGGAGTGTTGGGACTGAATCATACGAGCAGTACTTC.

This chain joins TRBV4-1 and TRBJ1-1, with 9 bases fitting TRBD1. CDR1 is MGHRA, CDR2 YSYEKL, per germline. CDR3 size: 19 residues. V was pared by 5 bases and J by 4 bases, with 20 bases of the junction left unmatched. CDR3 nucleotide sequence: TGCGCCAGCAGCTCCCCCTCCGGGACAGGGAAACCATGGGGCACTGAAGCTTTCTTT. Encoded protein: CASSSPSGTGKPWGTEAFF.

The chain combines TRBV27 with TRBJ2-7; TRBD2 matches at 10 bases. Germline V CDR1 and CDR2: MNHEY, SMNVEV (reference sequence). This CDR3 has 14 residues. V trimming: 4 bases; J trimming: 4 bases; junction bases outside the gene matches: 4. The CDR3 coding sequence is TGTGCCAGCAGTTCCACTAGCGGGAAATACGAGCAGTACTTC. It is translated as CASSSTSGKYEQYF.

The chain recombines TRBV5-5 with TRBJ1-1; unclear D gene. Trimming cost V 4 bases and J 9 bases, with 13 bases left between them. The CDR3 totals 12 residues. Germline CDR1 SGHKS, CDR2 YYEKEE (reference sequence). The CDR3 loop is CASSKTEQKAFF. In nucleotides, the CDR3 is TGTGCCAGCAGCAAAACTGAGCAAAAAGCTTTCTTT.

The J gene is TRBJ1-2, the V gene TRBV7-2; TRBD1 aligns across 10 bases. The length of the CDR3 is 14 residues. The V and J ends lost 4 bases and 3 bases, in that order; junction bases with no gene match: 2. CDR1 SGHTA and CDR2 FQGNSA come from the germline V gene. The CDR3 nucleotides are TGTGCCAGCAGCTGGACAGGGGGGGACTATGGCTACACCTTC. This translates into CASSWTGGDYGYTF.

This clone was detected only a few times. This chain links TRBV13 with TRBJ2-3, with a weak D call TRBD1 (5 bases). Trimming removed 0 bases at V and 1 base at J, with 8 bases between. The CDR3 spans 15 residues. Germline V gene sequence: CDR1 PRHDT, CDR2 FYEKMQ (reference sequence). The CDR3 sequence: CASSLGDRGTDTQYF. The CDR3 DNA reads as TGTGCCAGCAGCTTAGGCGACAGAGGCACAGATACGCAGTATTTT.

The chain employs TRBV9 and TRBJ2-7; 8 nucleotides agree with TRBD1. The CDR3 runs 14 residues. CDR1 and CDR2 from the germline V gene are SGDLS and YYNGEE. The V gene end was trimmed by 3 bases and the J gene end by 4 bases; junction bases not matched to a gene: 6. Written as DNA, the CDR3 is TGTGCCAGCAGCGCCTGGGACAGGCCTTACGAGCAGTACTTC. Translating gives CASSAWDRPYEQYF.

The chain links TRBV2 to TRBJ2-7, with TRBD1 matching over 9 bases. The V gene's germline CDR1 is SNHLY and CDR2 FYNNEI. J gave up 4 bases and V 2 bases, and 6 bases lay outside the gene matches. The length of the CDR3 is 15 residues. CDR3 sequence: CASSEMGQGGYEQYF. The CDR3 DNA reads TGTGCCAGCAGTGAAATGGGACAGGGCGGGTACGAGCAGTACTTC.